The TCR beta chain under discussion was sequenced for a study of cytomegalovirus exposure and HLA in healthy donors. Study outcomes and limitations: It was reported that TCR beta sequences correctly inferred the HLA-A and HLA-B alleles for most subjects. Under in vitro conditions, three CMV-associated chains were confirmed as specific for CMV antigens. Many donors shared some public TCRs, even though most TCR sequences were rare.

This CDR3 contains 16 residues. V dropped 2 bases and J dropped 4 bases, with 15 bases sitting between them. Germline V lookup: CDR1 MNHNS, CDR2 SASEGT. Both 60 Vbeta primers and 13 Jbeta primers went into the PCR. The repertoire was sequenced with immunoSEQ multiplex PCR; TCRdb's copy has only in-frame clones and lacks some. The table includes 200,000 to 250,000 clones, roughly 75% detected once. This clone was picked up a small number of times. Its antigen is currently unknown. This chain uses TRBV6-1 with TRBJ1-5; the D gene is possibly TRBD1 (5 bases). Sequencing was done on a sample of PBMCs. The TCR originated in a woman aged 25-40 years in good health and CMV-seronegative. The DNA of the CDR3 is TGTGCCAGCAGTGAAAGAGGCGGACAAGTGAATCAGCCCCAGCATTTT. Its translation: CASSERGGQVNQPQHF.